This T cell receptor beta chain was sequenced during a study of somatic mutations in cytotoxic T cells in rheumatoid arthritis. Study in general: Blood samples of roughly 29 ml were drawn from patients (in EDTA) right after diagnosis and before any treatment. In some cases, T-cell populations stained with V beta antibodies were flow-sorted at nearly 100% purity, and these included V beta1+ cells sequenced for TCRB.

Positive selection with magnetic beads achieved the isolation of CD4+ and CD8+ cells, followed by a flow cytometry check of purity. The assay was immunoSEQ multiplex PCR, and TCRdb's table has in-frame clones only and misses some. The sample has some 3,600 clones; 70% to 85% are singletons. For this clone: Its antigen is unknown.

Study findings and constraints: Antigens targeted by the expanded CD8+ clones were unknown.

Trimming cost V 7 bases and J 2 bases, with 12 bases left between them. Germline V gives CDR1 MNHEY, CDR2 SMNVEV (reference sequence). CDR3 length: 14 residues. The source of this sequence is a man aged 35-49 years with rheumatoid arthritis. Sequencing was done on a sample of CD8+ T cells sorted from blood. The gene calls are TRBV27 and TRBJ1-5, with a tentative D call TRBD1 (5 bases). This CDR3 reads CASTDGGGNQPQHF. In DNA form, the CDR3 reads TGTGCCAGCACCGACGGGGGTGGCAATCAGCCCCAGCATTTT.